The sequence of this T cell receptor (beta chain) was determined in a study of T cell changes during pregnancy in multiple sclerosis. Assay used: immunoSEQ multiplex PCR; TCRdb lists only in-frame clones, some missing. The top ten clones hold 9% to 9.5% of a sample with tens of thousands of clones, almost 90% of them seen once. This clone was seen once. There are 14 residues in the CDR3. Germline V gene lookup returns CDR1 KGHSH and CDR2 LQKENI. The V end lost 2 bases, the J end lost 2 bases, and 9 bases lay between the germline ends. The clonotype was recovered from a female donor in good health, enrolled as a control in a pregnancy study. The chain is built from TRBV18 and TRBJ1-2; maybe TRBD1 (5 bases). Here the sequenced sample was peripheral blood, taken after pregnancy. The CDR3 region has the DNA TGTGCCAGCTCACCAATTTCAGGGAACTATGGCTACACCTTC. The encoded protein is CASSPISGNYGYTF.